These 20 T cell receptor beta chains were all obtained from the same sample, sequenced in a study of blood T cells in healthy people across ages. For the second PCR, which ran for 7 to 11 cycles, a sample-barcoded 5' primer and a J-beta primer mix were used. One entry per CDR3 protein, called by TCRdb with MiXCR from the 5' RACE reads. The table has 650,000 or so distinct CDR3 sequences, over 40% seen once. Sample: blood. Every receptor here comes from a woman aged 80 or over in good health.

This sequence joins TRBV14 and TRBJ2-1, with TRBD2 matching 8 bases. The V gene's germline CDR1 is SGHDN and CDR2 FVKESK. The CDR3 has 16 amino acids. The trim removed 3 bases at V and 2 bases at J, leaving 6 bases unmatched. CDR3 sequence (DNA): TGTGCCAGCAGCCAGAGAGCGGGACTAGCCTACAATGAGCAGTTCTTC. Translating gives CASSQRAGLAYNEQFF.

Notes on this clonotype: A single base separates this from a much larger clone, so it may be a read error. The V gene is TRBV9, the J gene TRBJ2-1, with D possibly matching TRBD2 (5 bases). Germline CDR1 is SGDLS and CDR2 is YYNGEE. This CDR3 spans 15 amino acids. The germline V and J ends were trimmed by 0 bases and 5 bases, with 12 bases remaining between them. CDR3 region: CASSVGIARDNEQFF. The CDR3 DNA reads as TGTGCCAGCAGCGTAGGAATAGCGAGGGACAATGAGCAGTTCTTC.

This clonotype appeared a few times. The CDR3 DNA reads TGTGCCAGCAGCCCCCGTTGGGGTCGCGTGACCTACAATGAGCAGTTCTTC. Residues: CASSPRWGRVTYNEQFF. J is TRBJ2-1 and V is TRBV7-3, with D uncertain. The CDR3 loop spans 17 amino acids. Per the germline V gene, CDR1 is SGHTA and CDR2 is FQGTGA. Trimming pared 5 bases from V and 2 bases from J, leaving 19 bases between.

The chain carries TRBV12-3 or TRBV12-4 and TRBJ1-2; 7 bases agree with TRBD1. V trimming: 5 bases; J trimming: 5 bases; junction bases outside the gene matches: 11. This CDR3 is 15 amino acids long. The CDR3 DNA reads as TGTGCCAGCAGTCCAGGGACAGTTGGGCTATATGGCTACACCTTC. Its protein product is CASSPGTVGLYGYTF.

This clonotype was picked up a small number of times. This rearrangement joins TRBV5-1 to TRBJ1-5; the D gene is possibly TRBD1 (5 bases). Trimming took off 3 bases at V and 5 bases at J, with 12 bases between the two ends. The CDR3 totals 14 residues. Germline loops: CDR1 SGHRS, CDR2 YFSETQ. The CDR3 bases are TGCGCCAGCAGCTGGGACTCCGGGGATCAGCCCCAGCATTTT. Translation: CASSWDSGDQPQHF.

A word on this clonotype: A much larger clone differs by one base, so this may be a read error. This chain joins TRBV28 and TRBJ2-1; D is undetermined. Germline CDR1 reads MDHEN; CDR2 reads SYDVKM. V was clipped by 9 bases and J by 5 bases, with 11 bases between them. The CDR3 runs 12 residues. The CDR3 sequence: CASISVHNEQFF. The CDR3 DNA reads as TGTGCCAGTATTAGTGTTCACAATGAGCAGTTCTTC.

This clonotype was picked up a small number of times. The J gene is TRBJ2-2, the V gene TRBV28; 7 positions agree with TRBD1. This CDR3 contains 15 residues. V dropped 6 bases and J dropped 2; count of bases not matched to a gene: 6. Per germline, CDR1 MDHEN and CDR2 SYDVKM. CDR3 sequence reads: CASRTGQQNTGELFF. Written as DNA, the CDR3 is TGTGCCAGCAGGACGGGACAGCAAAACACCGGGGAGCTGTTTTTT.

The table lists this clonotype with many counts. CDR3 in amino acids: CGAGDSLNSPLHF. The CDR3 nucleotides read TGCGGGGCCGGGGACAGCCTTAATTCACCCCTCCACTTT. This chain links TRBV29-1 with TRBJ1-6; 7 nucleotides align to TRBD1. The germline V gene encodes CDR1 SQVTM and CDR2 ANQGSEA. The CDR3 extends over 13 amino acids.

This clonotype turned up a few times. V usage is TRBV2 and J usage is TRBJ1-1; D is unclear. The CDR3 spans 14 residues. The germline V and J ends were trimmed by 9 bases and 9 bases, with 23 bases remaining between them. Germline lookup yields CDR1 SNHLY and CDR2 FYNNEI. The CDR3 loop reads CASFRSKGMGKAFF. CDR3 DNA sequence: TGTGCCAGTTTTAGGAGCAAAGGGATGGGAAAAGCTTTCTTT.

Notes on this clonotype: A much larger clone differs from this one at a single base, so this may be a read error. The CDR3 reads CASSLTPGLARGTQYF. The DNA for the CDR3 is TGTGCCAGCAGTTTAACCCCAGGGCTAGCGAGAGGTACGCAGTATTTT. The rearrangement joins TRBV12-3 or TRBV12-4 to TRBJ2-3; D might be TRBD2 (6 bases). V lost 2 bases, J lost 8 bases, and 20 bases lay in between. The CDR3 sequence is 16 residues long.

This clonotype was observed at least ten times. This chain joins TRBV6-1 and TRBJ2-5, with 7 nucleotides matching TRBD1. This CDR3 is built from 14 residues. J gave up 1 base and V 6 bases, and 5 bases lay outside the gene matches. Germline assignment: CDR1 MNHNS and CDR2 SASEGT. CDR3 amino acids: CASRVRDSQETQYF. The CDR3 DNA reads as TGTGCCAGCAGGGTTAGGGACAGCCAAGAGACCCAGTACTTC.

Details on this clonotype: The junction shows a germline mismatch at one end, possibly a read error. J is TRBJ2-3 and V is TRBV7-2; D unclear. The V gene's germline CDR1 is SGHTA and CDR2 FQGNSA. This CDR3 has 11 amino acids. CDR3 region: CASSFVDTRYF. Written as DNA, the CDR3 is TGTGCCAGCAGCTTTGTAGATACGCGGTATTTT.

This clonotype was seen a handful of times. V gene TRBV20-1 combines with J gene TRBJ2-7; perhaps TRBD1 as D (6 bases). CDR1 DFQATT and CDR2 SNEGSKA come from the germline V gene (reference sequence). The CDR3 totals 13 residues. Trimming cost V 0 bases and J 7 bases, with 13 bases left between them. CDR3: CSARDYGDNEQYF. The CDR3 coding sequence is TGCAGTGCTAGAGATTATGGGGACAATGAGCAGTACTTC.

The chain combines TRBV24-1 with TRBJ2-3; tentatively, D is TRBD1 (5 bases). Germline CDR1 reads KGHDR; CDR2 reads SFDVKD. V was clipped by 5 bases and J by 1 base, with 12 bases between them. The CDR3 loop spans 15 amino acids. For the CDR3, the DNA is TGTGCCACCAGTGTGGGCAGGGCGGGCACAGATACGCAGTATTTT. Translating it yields CATSVGRAGTDTQYF.

The CDR3 DNA reads as TGTGCCAGCAGTCTAGACAGGATCTATGGCTACACCTTC. Protein sequence: CASSLDRIYGYTF. The genes are TRBV6-1 and TRBJ1-2, with D tentatively TRBD1 (6 bases). The CDR3 runs 13 residues. Germline V gene sequence: CDR1 MNHNS, CDR2 SASEGT. Trimming removed 5 bases at V and 4 bases at J, with 11 bases between.

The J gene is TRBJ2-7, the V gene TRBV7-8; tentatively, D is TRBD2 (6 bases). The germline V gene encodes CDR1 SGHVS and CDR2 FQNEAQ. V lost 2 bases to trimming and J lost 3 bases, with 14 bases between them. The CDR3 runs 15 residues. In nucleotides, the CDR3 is TGTGCCAGCAGCTTAAGAGGGCAGGGAGGCTACGAGCAGTACTTC. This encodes CASSLRGQGGYEQYF.

The CDR3: CSARDLKYLYF. CDR3 sequence (DNA): TGCAGTGCTAGAGATTTGAAATACCTGTACTTC. The V call is TRBV20-1, the J call TRBJ2-5; no firm D call. The V and J ends lost 0 bases and 13 bases respectively, with 12 bases between them. The CDR3 totals 11 residues. The germline gives CDR1 DFQATT, CDR2 SNEGSKA (reference sequence).

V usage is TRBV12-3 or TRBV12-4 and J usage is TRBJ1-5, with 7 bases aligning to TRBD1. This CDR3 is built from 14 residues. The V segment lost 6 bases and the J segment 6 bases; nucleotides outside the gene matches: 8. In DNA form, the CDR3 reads TGTGCCAGCAGCCCGACAGGGCTTACTCAGCCCCAGCATTTT. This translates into CASSPTGLTQPQHF.

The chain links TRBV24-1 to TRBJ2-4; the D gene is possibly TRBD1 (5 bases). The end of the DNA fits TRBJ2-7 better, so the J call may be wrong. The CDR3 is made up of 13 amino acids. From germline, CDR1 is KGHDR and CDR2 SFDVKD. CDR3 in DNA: TGTGCCACCAGTGATTTCGACAGCCACGAGCAGTACTTC. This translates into CATSDFDSHEQYF.

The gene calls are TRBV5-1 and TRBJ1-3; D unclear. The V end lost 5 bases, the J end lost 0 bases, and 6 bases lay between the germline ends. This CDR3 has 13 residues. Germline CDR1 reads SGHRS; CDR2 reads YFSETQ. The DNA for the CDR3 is TGCGCCAGCAGGGGAGGCTCTGGAAACACCATATATTTT. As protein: CASRGGSGNTIYF.